The clone carrying this T cell receptor (beta chain) was seen more than once but under ten times. The data were taken from a study of T cells after yellow fever vaccination. TCRdb processed the 5' RACE reads anew with MiXCR; each CDR3 protein has one entry. The sample has about 210,000 distinct CDR3 sequences, 3.2% seen once; the top ten hold around 3.3%. CDR1 and CDR2 from the germline V gene are SGHRS and YFSETQ. The V and J ends lost 0 bases and 1 base respectively, with 9 bases between them. The CDR3 is 15 residues long. The source of this sequence is a man aged 18 to 29 who received the YFV17D yellow fever vaccine. Material: CD4+ T cells sorted from PBMCs, obtained 10 days after the yellow fever booster vaccination. The chain links TRBV5-1 to TRBJ2-3; D gene uncertain. Here the CDR3 reads CASSLVPERTDTQYF. The CDR3 DNA sequence: TGCGCCAGCAGCTTGGTACCGGAGCGCACAGATACGCAGTATTTT. Together with reference TRBV5-1 and TRBJ2-3, the CDR3 gives the full variable domain: KAGVTQTPRYLIKTRGQQVTLSCSPISGHRSVSWYQQTPGQGLQFLFEYFSETQRNKGNFPGRFSGRQFSNSRSEMNVSTLELGDSALYLCASSLVPERTDTQYFGPGTRLTVL.